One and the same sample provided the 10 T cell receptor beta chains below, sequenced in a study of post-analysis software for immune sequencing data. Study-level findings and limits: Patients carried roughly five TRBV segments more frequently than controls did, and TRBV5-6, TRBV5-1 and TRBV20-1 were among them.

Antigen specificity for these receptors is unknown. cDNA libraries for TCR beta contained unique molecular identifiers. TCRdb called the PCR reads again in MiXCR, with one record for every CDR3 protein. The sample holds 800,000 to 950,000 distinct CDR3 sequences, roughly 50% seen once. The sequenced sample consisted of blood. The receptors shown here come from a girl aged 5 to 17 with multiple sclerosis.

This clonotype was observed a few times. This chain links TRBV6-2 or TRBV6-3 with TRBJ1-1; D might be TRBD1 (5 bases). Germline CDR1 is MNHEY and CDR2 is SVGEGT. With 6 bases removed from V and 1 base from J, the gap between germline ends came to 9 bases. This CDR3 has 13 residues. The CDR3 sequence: CASRRQPNTEAFF. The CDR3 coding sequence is TGTGCCAGCAGAAGACAGCCGAACACTGAAGCTTTCTTT.

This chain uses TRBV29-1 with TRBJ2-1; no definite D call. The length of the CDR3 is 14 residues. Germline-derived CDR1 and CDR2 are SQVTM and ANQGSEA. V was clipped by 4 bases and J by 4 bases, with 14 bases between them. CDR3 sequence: CSVGPVAGYNEQFF. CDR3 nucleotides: TGCAGCGTTGGGCCAGTCGCAGGATACAATGAGCAGTTCTTC.

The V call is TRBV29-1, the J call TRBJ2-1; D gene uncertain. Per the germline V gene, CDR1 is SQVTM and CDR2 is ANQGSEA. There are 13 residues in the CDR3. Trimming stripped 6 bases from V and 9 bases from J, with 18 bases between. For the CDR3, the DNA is TGCAGCGTCCGCATTACTTTGACCAGTGAGCAGTTCTTC. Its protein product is CSVRITLTSEQFF.

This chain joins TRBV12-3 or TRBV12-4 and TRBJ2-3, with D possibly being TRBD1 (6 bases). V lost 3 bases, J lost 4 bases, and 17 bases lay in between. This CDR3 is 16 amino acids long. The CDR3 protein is CASSFASQGIADTQYF. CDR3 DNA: TGTGCCAGCAGTTTCGCCAGCCAGGGGATCGCAGATACGCAGTATTTT.

CDR3 protein: CASSEKGNRGAYEQYF. The CDR3, as DNA: TGTGCCAGCAGTGAGAAGGGAAACAGGGGGGCCTACGAGCAGTACTTC. The J gene is TRBJ2-7, the V gene TRBV2, with 8 bases fitting TRBD1. With 3 bases clipped from V and 2 bases from J, the junction kept 9 bases outside the gene matches. The CDR3 sequence is 16 residues long. CDR1 is SNHLY, CDR2 FYNNEI, per germline.

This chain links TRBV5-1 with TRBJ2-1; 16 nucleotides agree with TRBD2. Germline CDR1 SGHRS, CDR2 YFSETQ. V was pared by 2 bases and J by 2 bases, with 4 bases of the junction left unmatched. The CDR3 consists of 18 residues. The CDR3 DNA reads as TGCGCCAGCAGCTTCGGGACTAGCGGGAGGGATGCCTACAATGAGCAGTTCTTC. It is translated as CASSFGTSGRDAYNEQFF.

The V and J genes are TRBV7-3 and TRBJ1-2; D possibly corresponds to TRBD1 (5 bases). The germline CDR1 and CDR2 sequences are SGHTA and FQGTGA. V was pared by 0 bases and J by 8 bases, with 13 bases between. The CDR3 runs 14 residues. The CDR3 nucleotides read TGTGCCAGCAGCTTAACCCCGGGACTTGAAGGCTACACCTTC. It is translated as CASSLTPGLEGYTF.

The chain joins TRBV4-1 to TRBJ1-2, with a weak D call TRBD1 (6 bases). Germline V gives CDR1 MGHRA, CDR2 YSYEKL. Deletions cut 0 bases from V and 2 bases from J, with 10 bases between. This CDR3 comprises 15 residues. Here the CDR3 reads CASSQDGTLNYGYTF. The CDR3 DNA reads TGCGCCAGCAGCCAAGATGGGACACTCAACTATGGCTACACCTTC.

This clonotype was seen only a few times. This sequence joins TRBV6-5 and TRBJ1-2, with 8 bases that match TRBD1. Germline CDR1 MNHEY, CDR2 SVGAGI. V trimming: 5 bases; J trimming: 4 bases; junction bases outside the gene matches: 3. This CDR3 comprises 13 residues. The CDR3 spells CASSGTGRYGYTF. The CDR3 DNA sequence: TGTGCCAGCAGTGGGACAGGCCGCTATGGCTACACCTTC.

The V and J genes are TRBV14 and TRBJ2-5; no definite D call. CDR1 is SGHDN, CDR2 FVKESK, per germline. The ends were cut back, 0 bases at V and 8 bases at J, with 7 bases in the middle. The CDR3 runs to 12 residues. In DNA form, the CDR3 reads TGTGCCAGCAGCCAAGATATAGGTACCCAGTACTTC. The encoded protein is CASSQDIGTQYF. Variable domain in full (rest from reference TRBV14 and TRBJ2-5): EAGVTQFPSHSVIEKGQTVTLRCDPISGHDNLYWYRRVMGKEIKFLLHFVKESKQDESGMPNNRFLAERTGGTYSTLKVQPAELEDSGVYFCASSQDIGTQYFGPGTRLLVL.